Below, one TCR beta chain is given with its context. This clonotype has only a few counts. The antigen this receptor binds is unknown. There are no base qualities to consult, and no much larger clone falls within one base. TCRdb names Illumina HiSeq 2500 as the instrument used. Quantitative 5'-RACE with molecular barcodes was the method used to prepare the TCR beta libraries. The source study handled its data this way. A new computational method, built on a probabilistic model of VDJ rearrangement, was used to identify disease-linked TCR variants. TCRdb cleaned the public reads at Q25 with fastp, built clones with MiXCR and kept in-frame beta chains. A single entry per CDR3 protein holds the most common genes and DNA from its merged rows. These V and J calls originate from TCRdb's pipeline instead of the authors' own analysis. Here the sample has 750,000 to 850,000 distinct CDR3 sequences; about 11% occur a single time. The top ten constitute 0.51% of the sample.

As encoded in the germline V gene (reference sequence), CDR1 is GTSNPN while CDR2 is SVGIG. The CDR3 numbers 13 residues from cysteine through phenylalanine. Only CDR3 DNA is held: 39 bases, read in frame from base 1. For this chain, trimming is 5 bases at the V end and 3 bases at the J end, and the number of junction bases without a gene match is 5. The data were obtained in a study of CD8 T cells in ankylosing spondylitis (dated by TCRdb to 2017 to 2019). The study in broad terms: The study set out to find disease-linked TCR variants by profiling T cell receptor beta repertoires in ankylosing spondylitis patients and healthy donors. The full study cohort comprised some 27 ankylosing spondylitis patients and roughly 110 healthy donors. Peripheral blood was sampled, and synovial fluid was additionally collected from ankylosing spondylitis patients.

The paper as a whole reports these results and caveats: In peripheral blood, the disease-linked clones were found at relatively low frequencies and had a CD8+ phenotype. Some TCR beta motif variants had previously been reported in synovial fluid and blood of reactive arthritis patients, which suggested common disease-initiation mechanisms. Blood from ankylosing spondylitis patients appeared to be characterized by a TCR beta motif made up of seven or eight highly homologous amino acid variants. According to the report, matched synovial fluid samples from ankylosing spondylitis patients were significantly enriched for the disease-linked clones.

The V and J segments used are TRBV30 and TRBJ2-5, and TRBD2 aligns with 8 junction nucleotides. This receptor was obtained from a male donor with ankylosing spondylitis. The sequenced sample was blood, either unsorted or a sorted T cell fraction (not recorded which). The CDR3 amino acid sequence is: CAWVTGGKETQYF. The nucleotide sequence is TGTGCCTGGGTTACGGGGGGGAAAGAGACCCAGTACTTC.